What follows is one T cell receptor beta chain and its context. Researchers placed some 200,000 CFSE-labeled responder cells in culture with some 200,000 irradiated, violet-dye-labeled stimulator cells. Some clones are missing from TCRdb's copy, which holds only in-frame ones; the method was immunoSEQ multiplex PCR. The data show about 14,000 clones, about a third seen once. CDR1 is PRHDT and CDR2 is FYEKMQ in the germline V gene (reference sequence). The CDR3 spans 14 residues. The germline V and J ends were trimmed by 3 bases and 2 bases, with 8 bases remaining between them. This sample was included in a study of graft-versus-host responses after intestinal transplantation.

This chain joins TRBV13 and TRBJ2-4; D gene uncertain. The TCR was taken from a human patient who received an intestinal transplant. The specimen was alloreactive CD8+ T cells from a mixed lymphocyte reaction culture, collected before intestinal transplant. Subset specified: CFSE-low proliferating T cells sorted from roughly six-day pre-transplant mixed lymphocyte reaction (GvH or HvG direction). CDR3 protein: CASSFSKPKNIQYF. CDR3 sequence (DNA): TGTGCCAGCAGCTTTAGCAAACCCAAAAACATTCAGTACTTC.